Following are 29 T cell receptor beta chains from one sample sequenced in a study of T cells in Graves' hyperthyroidism and ophthalmopathy. Regions amplified from RNA transcripts were the TCR beta CDR3 regions. HTBI primers were employed in a first-round RT-PCR of the TCR CDR3. TCRdb redid the calling of the multiplex PCR reads with MiXCR, one entry per CDR3 protein. The sample holds about 400,000 distinct CDR3 sequences; just under 25% are singletons and the top ten take over 70%. The sample taken for sequencing was blood. The receptors come from a man aged 50 to 60 with Graves' hyperthyroidism.

This rearrangement joins TRBV30 to TRBJ1-4; no clear D gene. V lost 2 bases and J lost 0, with 10 bases in between. The germline CDR1 and CDR2 sequences are GTSNPN and SVGIG (reference sequence). This CDR3 is built from 15 residues. CDR3 sequence (DNA): TGTGCCTGGAGTCAGAAGGGAACAACTAATGAAAAACTGTTTTTT. Its translation: CAWSQKGTTNEKLFF.

The rearrangement joins TRBV2 to TRBJ1-5, with 8 bases aligning to TRBD1. The J segment lost 2 bases and the V segment lost 5 bases, leaving 5 bases of the junction unmatched. CDR3 length: 15 amino acids. In germline, CDR1 is SNHLY, CDR2 FYNNEI. CDR3 DNA sequence: TGTGCCAGCAGTCCGGACAGGGCGGGCAATCAGCCCCAGCATTTT. It specifies CASSPDRAGNQPQHF.

The chain combines TRBV29-1 with TRBJ2-1; 9 bases are a match to TRBD2. Losses at the gene ends were 4 bases for V and 11 bases for J; bases not matched to a gene: 12. Germline V lookup: CDR1 SQVTM, CDR2 ANQGSEA. The CDR3 is 14 residues long. The CDR3 DNA reads TGCAGCGTTGTTCCGGCGGGAGGGCCTAGTAAGCAGTTCTTC. This sequence encodes CSVVPAGGPSKQFF.

The chain is built from TRBV19 and TRBJ2-2; 14 bases fit TRBD2. The CDR3 runs 17 residues. Germline V gives CDR1 LNHDA, CDR2 SQIVND (reference sequence). V gave up 5 bases and J gave up 5 bases; unmatched junction bases: 7. The CDR3 DNA is TGTGCCAGTAGTCTGGGACTAGCGGGAGTACGGACCGGGGAGCTGTTTTTT. It specifies CASSLGLAGVRTGELFF. The whole variable domain, remainder taken from reference TRBV19 and TRBJ2-2, is DGGITQSPKYLFRKEGQNVTLSCEQNLNHDAMYWYRQDPGQGLRLIYYSQIVNDFQKGDIAEGYSVSREKKESFPLTVTSAQKNPTAFYLCASSLGLAGVRTGELFFGEGSRLTVL.

In this sample, this clonotype turned up a few times. The CDR3 loop reads CASSRAGSTDTQYF. The CDR3 region has the DNA TGTGCCAGCAGCCGAGCCGGAAGCACAGATACGCAGTATTTT. V is TRBV7-9 and J is TRBJ2-3, with D unresolved. Trimming stripped 5 bases from V and 0 bases from J, with 9 bases between. The germline CDR1 and CDR2 sequences are SEHNR and FQNEAQ (reference sequence). The CDR3 length is 14 residues. Together with reference TRBV7-9 and TRBJ2-3, the CDR3 gives the full variable domain: DTGVSQNPRHKITKRGQNVTFRCDPISEHNRLYWYRQTLGQGPEFLTYFQNEAQLEKSRLLSDRFSAERPKGSFSTLEIQRTEQGDSAMYLCASSRAGSTDTQYFGPGTRLTVL.

This clonotype has only one observation. A read error may produce the germline difference seen at one junction end. The CDR3 region has the DNA TGTACCAGCAGTTACCTCTTGGGGGGTAGCCGACCCTACGAGCAGTACTTC. As protein: CTSSYLLGGSRPYEQYF. This sequence joins TRBV12-3 or TRBV12-4 and TRBJ2-7; maybe TRBD2 (6 bases). The CDR3 length is 17 residues.

This chain uses TRBV19 with TRBJ1-5; TRBD1 matches at 9 bases. V shed 9 bases and J 4 bases; nucleotides not matched to a gene: 16. The CDR3 contains 17 residues. Germline V gives CDR1 LNHDA, CDR2 SQIVND (reference sequence). CDR3 DNA sequence: TGTGCCAGCCGCCGGGACGTCGGGACAGGGAGAAATCAGCCCCAGCATTTT. Translation gives CASRRDVGTGRNQPQHF.

This clonotype was seen only a few times. The chain couples TRBV2 to TRBJ2-2; 7 nucleotides agree with TRBD1. The CDR3 totals 14 residues. V was clipped by 6 bases and J by 4 bases; unmatched bases: 5. CDR1 is SNHLY and CDR2 is FYNNEI in the germline V gene. The CDR3 DNA is TGTGCCAGCAGCCAACAGGGGCTCACCGGGGAGCTGTTTTTT. This codes for CASSQQGLTGELFF.

This clonotype was detected a few times. The CDR3, as DNA: TGTGCCAGCAGTTCCAAGAGGCGGTCCTCGGGTGAAGCTTTCTTT. It specifies CASSSKRRSSGEAFF. This chain connects TRBV6-1 to TRBJ1-1; D ambiguous. Germline values: CDR1 MNHNS, CDR2 SASEGT. The V and J ends lost 5 bases and 7 bases respectively, with 20 bases between them. This CDR3 has 15 amino acids.

CDR3 residues: CASSIANSPLHF. The CDR3 region has the DNA TGTGCCAGTAGTATTGCGAACTCACCCCTCCACTTT. This sequence joins TRBV19 and TRBJ1-6; D call uncertain. Germline values: CDR1 LNHDA, CDR2 SQIVND (reference sequence). The V gene lost 3 bases and the J gene lost 10 bases, with 7 bases spanning the gap. There are 12 residues in the CDR3.

The chain joins TRBV20-1 to TRBJ2-5, with a tentative D call TRBD2 (6 bases). Trimming pared 5 bases from V and 3 bases from J, leaving 13 bases between. Germline-derived CDR1 and CDR2 are DFQATT and SNEGSKA (reference sequence). The CDR3 length is 13 residues. CDR3 protein: CSARGTAEETQYF. The CDR3 DNA reads as TGCAGTGCTCGTGGGACTGCCGAAGAGACCCAGTACTTC.

The chain employs TRBV27 and TRBJ2-7; 10 bases are a match to TRBD1. The germline gives CDR1 MNHEY, CDR2 SMNVEV (reference sequence). The V segment lost 6 bases and the J segment 3 bases; nucleotides outside the gene matches: 11. The CDR3 covers 16 residues. The CDR3 spells CASSPGPDRGHYEQYF. The CDR3 DNA reads as TGTGCCAGCAGCCCAGGCCCCGACAGGGGGCACTACGAGCAGTACTTC.

The chain uses TRBV6-1 and TRBJ1-2, with a weak D call TRBD1 (6 bases). V gave up 8 bases and J gave up 4 bases, with 11 bases separating them. In germline, CDR1 is MNHNS, CDR2 SASEGT. The CDR3 totals 12 residues. The CDR3 DNA reads as TGTGCCAGCTCGGACAGAACCTATGGCTACACCTTC. Translated, it gives CASSDRTYGYTF.

In its sample, this clonotype was seen many times. The chain recombines TRBV7-9 with TRBJ2-1; 10 bases align to TRBD2. This CDR3 is built from 16 residues. With V trimmed by 5 bases and J by 10 bases, 14 bases remained unmatched. Germline values: CDR1 SEHNR, CDR2 FQNEAQ (reference sequence). CDR3 coding DNA: TGTGCCAGCAGCGCGACCGCGCTAGCGGGAGCATGGGAGCAGTTCTTC. Its protein product is CASSATALAGAWEQFF.

The V and J genes are TRBV5-1 and TRBJ2-1, with 12 bases fitting TRBD2. Germline V lookup: CDR1 SGHRS, CDR2 YFSETQ. V was pared by 0 bases and J by 9 bases, with 4 bases of the junction left unmatched. The CDR3 sequence is 15 residues long. The CDR3 bases are TGCGCCAGCAGCTTGGGGGCTAGCGGGAGGGTTGAGCAGTTCTTC. Its protein is CASSLGASGRVEQFF.

The rearrangement links TRBV28 to TRBJ2-7; 8 bases agree with TRBD2. The CDR3 extends over 13 amino acids. CDR1 and CDR2 (germline): MDHEN, SYDVKM. The junction had 9 bases not matched to a gene; V was cut back by 10 bases and J by 4 bases. The CDR3 spells CATYRTSSYEQYF. The CDR3 DNA sequence: TGTGCCACCTACAGGACTAGCAGTTACGAGCAGTACTTC.

V is TRBV11-3 and J is TRBJ2-5; D may correspond to TRBD1 or TRBD2 (5 bases each). Germline V gene lookup returns CDR1 SGHNT and CDR2 YENEEA. The CDR3 extends over 16 amino acids. V was pared by 4 bases and J by 2 bases, with 17 bases between. In nucleotides, the CDR3 is TGTGCCAGCAGCTATAACCCGGGACGGCGGCAAGAGACCCAGTACTTC. This encodes CASSYNPGRRQETQYF.

V gene TRBV20-1 combines with J gene TRBJ1-1; D uncertain. Trimming shortened V by 3 bases and J by 11 bases, and 16 bases separated the two germline ends. Germline assignment: CDR1 DFQATT and CDR2 SNEGSKA (reference sequence). This CDR3 has 12 residues. In nucleotides, the CDR3 is TGCAGTGCTAGTCAATCCGGCCATCGTGCTTTCTTT. It specifies CSASQSGHRAFF.

This clonotype occurred once. The rearrangement joins TRBV20-1 to TRBJ1-5; the D gene is possibly TRBD1 (5 bases). CDR1 is DFQATT, CDR2 SNEGSKA, per germline (reference sequence). This CDR3 spans 15 amino acids. V was trimmed by 5 bases and J by 2 bases, leaving 16 bases between them. The CDR3 bases are TGCAGTGCTCTGGGGGGAGGGTCGGGCAATCAGCCCCAGCATTTT. Its protein is CSALGGGSGNQPQHF.

This rearrangement joins TRBV3-1 to TRBJ2-7; D gene uncertain. This CDR3 comprises 11 residues. V lost 5 bases, J lost 7 bases, and 9 bases lay in between. Germline V gene data show CDR1 as LGHDT and CDR2 as YNNKEL (reference sequence). CDR3 sequence (DNA): TGTGCCAGCAGCGATCACGGAGAGCAGTACTTC. The encoded protein is CASSDHGEQYF.

The table lists this clonotype with a few counts. J is TRBJ2-7 and V is TRBV6-6, with D maybe TRBD1 (5 bases). Germline-derived CDR1 and CDR2 are MNHNY and SVGAGI (reference sequence). CDR3 size: 17 residues. Trimming removed 0 bases at V and 5 bases at J, with 20 bases between. CDR3 DNA sequence: TGTGCCAGCAGTTACTCGTCTGGCGGCAGGGTAGGGCACGAGCAGTACTTC. Amino acids: CASSYSSGGRVGHEQYF.

The rearrangement links TRBV20-1 to TRBJ2-7; the D is unclear. Trimming removed 7 bases at V and 2 bases at J, with 15 bases between. Germline CDR1 reads DFQATT; CDR2 reads SNEGSKA (reference sequence). This CDR3 region has 13 residues. Written as DNA, the CDR3 is TGCAGTGGCAAGGACCAAAAAACCTACGAGCAGTACTTC. Translating it yields CSGKDQKTYEQYF.

This clonotype was seen a few times. V and J are TRBV20-1 and TRBJ2-1; 7 nucleotides line up with TRBD2. The germline V gene has CDR1 DFQATT and CDR2 SNEGSKA (reference sequence). The CDR3 consists of 18 residues. The CDR3 DNA sequence: TGCAGCCTCAAGACCCCCCCCCGGCGGGAGCTATCCTACAATGAGCAGTTCTTC. Its translation is CSLKTPPRRELSYNEQFF.

The chain links TRBV28 to TRBJ1-5; 10 nucleotides align to TRBD1. This CDR3 region has 16 residues. The V gene end was trimmed by 4 bases and the J gene end by 7 bases; junction bases not matched to a gene: 10. The germline V gene encodes CDR1 MDHEN and CDR2 SYDVKM. CDR3 loop: CASSSPTGGNQQPQHF. In nucleotides, the CDR3 is TGTGCCAGCAGTTCGCCGACAGGGGGCAACCAGCAGCCCCAGCATTTT.

The gene calls are TRBV9 and TRBJ1-1; D is unresolved. Between the trimmed V and J ends, which lost 3 bases and 7 bases, there was a span of 7 bases. The CDR3 is 11 amino acids. Germline values: CDR1 SGDLS, CDR2 YYNGEE. The CDR3 DNA reads TGTGCCAGCAGCGGCCGGGGTGAAGCTTTCTTT. Amino acid sequence: CASSGRGEAFF.

This clonotype was seen a few times. The gene calls are TRBV30 and TRBJ1-6, with D possibly matching TRBD1 (5 bases). The CDR3 loop spans 15 amino acids. V lost 4 bases and J lost 10, with 20 bases in between. The germline V gene has CDR1 GTSNPN and CDR2 SVGIG (reference sequence). The chain's CDR3 is CAWTPVQGFSSPLHF. The CDR3 DNA sequence: TGTGCCTGGACGCCAGTCCAGGGATTCTCCTCACCCCTCCACTTT. The full variable domain, completed using reference TRBV30 and TRBJ1-6, is SQTIHQWPATLVQPVGSPLSLECTVEGTSNPNLYWYRQAAGRGLQLLFYSVGIGQISSEVPQNLSASRPQDRQFILSSKKLLLSDSGFYLCAWTPVQGFSSPLHFGNGTRLTVT.

The chain is built from TRBV12-5 and TRBJ2-1; the match to TRBD2 covers 8 bases. This CDR3 is 11 amino acids long. V was clipped by 7 bases and J by 9 bases; unmatched bases: 2. Germline CDR1 LGHNT, CDR2 FRNRAP. The CDR3 sequence is CASVGRGEQFF. CDR3 bases: TGTGCTAGTGTCGGGAGGGGTGAGCAGTTCTTC.

This clonotype has only a few counts. The V gene is TRBV25-1, the J gene TRBJ2-2, with 9 bases that match TRBD1. J gave up 1 base and V 7 bases, and 1 base lay outside the gene matches. This CDR3 is 14 amino acids long. Germline lookup yields CDR1 MGHDK and CDR2 SYGVNS. The CDR3 here is CASKGQGNTGELFF. The CDR3 coding sequence is TGTGCCAGCAAGGGACAGGGGAACACCGGGGAGCTGTTTTTT.

This clonotype was picked up many times. The chain couples TRBV6-6 to TRBJ1-1, with a weak D call TRBD1 (5 bases). V lost 1 base and J 3 bases, leaving 9 bases between the germline ends. The germline CDR1 and CDR2 sequences are MNHNY and SVGAGI (reference sequence). CDR3 length: 14 residues. The CDR3 coding sequence is TGTGCCAGCAGTTACTGGGGGGAGGACACTGAAGCTTTCTTT. Its protein product is CASSYWGEDTEAFF.